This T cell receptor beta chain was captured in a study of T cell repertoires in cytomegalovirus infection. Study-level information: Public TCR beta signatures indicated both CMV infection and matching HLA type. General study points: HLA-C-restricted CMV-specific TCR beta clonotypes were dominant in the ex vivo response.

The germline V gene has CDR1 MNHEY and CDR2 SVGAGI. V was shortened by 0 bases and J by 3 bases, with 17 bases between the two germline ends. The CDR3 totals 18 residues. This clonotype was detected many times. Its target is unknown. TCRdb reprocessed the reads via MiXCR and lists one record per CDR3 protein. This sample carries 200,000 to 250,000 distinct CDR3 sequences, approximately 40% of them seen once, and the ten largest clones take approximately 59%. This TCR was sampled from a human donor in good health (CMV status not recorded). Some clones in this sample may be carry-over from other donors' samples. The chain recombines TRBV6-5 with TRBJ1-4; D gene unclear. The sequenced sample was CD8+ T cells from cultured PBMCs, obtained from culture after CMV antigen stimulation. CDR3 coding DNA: TGTGCCAGCAGTTACTCGATTTTATCAGGCGCGGCTAATGAAAAACTGTTTTTT. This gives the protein CASSYSILSGAANEKLFF.